The clone carrying this T cell receptor (beta chain) showed up just a few times. This entry is derived from a study of radiation and T cells in renal cell carcinoma. Generated by immunoSEQ multiplex PCR, the TCRdb table keeps only in-frame clones and is missing some. The sample contains approximately 110,000 clones, around 84% of which appear only once. The time point here: baseline pretreatment blood. Treatment given: 15 Gy SBRT to primary tumor, nephrectomy 4 weeks later. The CDR3 length is 16 residues. Germline CDR1 reads MNHEY; CDR2 reads SVGAGI. V gave up 4 bases and J gave up 1 base; unmatched junction bases: 7.

The sequenced sample was blood, obtained from a patient whose treatment included radiotherapy and nephrectomy. The V and J genes are TRBV6-5 and TRBJ1-5, with TRBD1 matching 7 bases. The TCR sequence derives from a woman between 55 and 75 years old with renal cell carcinoma. The CDR3 bases are TGTGCCAGCAGTTTATACAGGGGAGGCAGCAATCAGCCCCAGCATTTT. Translation: CASSLYRGGSNQPQHF.